The 9 T cell receptor beta chains in this list originate from one sample, sequenced in a study of cytomegalovirus exposure and HLA in healthy donors. The PCR ran on 60 Vbeta and 13 Jbeta primers. Sequencing was performed with immunoSEQ multiplex PCR; in TCRdb, only in-frame clones are kept and a portion is missing. The sample carries under 200,000 clones, around 81% recorded once. Sequenced material: PBMCs. Receptors were obtained from a woman aged 45-65 years in good health and CMV-seronegative.

The chain links TRBV11-2 to TRBJ2-1, with 8 positions matching TRBD1. V shed 5 bases, J shed 5 bases, and the junction held 14 bases outside the gene matches. Germline V gene sequence: CDR1 SGHAT, CDR2 FQNNGV. This CDR3 spans 17 amino acids. CDR3 coding DNA: TGTGCCAGCAGCCTGAGTCTGGCCAGGGGGCTCGACAATGAGCAGTTCTTC. As protein: CASSLSLARGLDNEQFF.

This clone came up once. The CDR3 region is CASSQKQGTSGRDYNEQFF. CDR3 bases: TGTGCCAGCAGCCAAAAACAAGGGACTAGCGGGAGAGATTACAATGAGCAGTTCTTC. This chain links TRBV11-2 with TRBJ2-1; 14 bases map to TRBD2. V dropped 5 bases and J dropped 4; count of bases not matched to a gene: 13. The CDR3 runs to 19 residues. Germline CDR1 reads SGHAT; CDR2 reads FQNNGV. Complete variable domain (other parts from reference TRBV11-2 and TRBJ2-1): EAGVAQSPRYKIIEKRQSVAFWCNPISGHATLYWYQQILGQGPKLLIQFQNNGVVDDSQLPKDRFSAERLKGVDSTLKIQPAKLEDSAVYLCASSQKQGTSGRDYNEQFFGPGTRLTVL.

This clone has only one observation. CDR3 loop: CASSLATSGNEQFF. Here the CDR3 DNA reads TGCGCCAGCAGCTTGGCTACTAGCGGAAATGAGCAGTTCTTC. The genes are TRBV5-1 and TRBJ2-1, with TRBD2 matching over 8 bases. The CDR3 has 14 residues. The germline gives CDR1 SGHRS, CDR2 YFSETQ. V lost 0 bases and J lost 7; bases outside the gene matches: 3.

V usage is TRBV19 and J usage is TRBJ2-3, with 8 bases matching TRBD2. The length of the CDR3 is 13 residues. Trimming removed 10 bases from V and 4 bases from J; junction bases left unmatched: 7. Per germline, CDR1 LNHDA and CDR2 SQIVND (reference sequence). This CDR3 is CATAAAGADTQYF. The CDR3 DNA reads as TGTGCCACCGCGGCAGCGGGGGCAGATACGCAGTATTTT.

The V and J genes are TRBV7-2 and TRBJ2-7; D might be TRBD1 (5 bases). V was shortened by 2 bases and J by 0 bases, with 14 bases between the two germline ends. The CDR3 has 16 amino acids. Germline V gene lookup returns CDR1 SGHTA and CDR2 FQGNSA. The CDR3 DNA follows: TGTGCCAGCAGCTTAATCGGAGACAGCAGCTCCTACGAGCAGTACTTC. Amino acid sequence: CASSLIGDSSSYEQYF.

This chain links TRBV6-6 with TRBJ2-2; the D is unclear. The germline gives CDR1 MNHNY, CDR2 SVGAGI (reference sequence). Deletions cut 6 bases from V and 7 bases from J, with 3 bases between. The CDR3 has 10 amino acids. The CDR3 DNA sequence: TGTGCCAGCAGCAGCGGGGAGCTGTTTTTT. Amino acid sequence: CASSSGELFF.

This clone showed up just a few times. This sequence joins TRBV10-2 and TRBJ2-2; 11 positions match TRBD1. Germline V gene data show CDR1 as WSHSY and CDR2 as SAAADI. The CDR3 runs to 15 residues. V lost 6 bases, J lost 0 bases, and 0 bases stayed unmatched. CDR3: CASRGQGANTGELFF. DNA of the CDR3: TGCGCCAGCAGGGGACAGGGGGCGAACACCGGGGAGCTGTTTTTT.

The gene calls are TRBV14 and TRBJ1-2; no firm D call. The germline V and J ends were trimmed by 4 bases and 1 base, with 13 bases remaining between them. The CDR3 has 15 residues. The germline V gene encodes CDR1 SGHDN and CDR2 FVKESK. The CDR3 sequence: CASSPRLRSNYGYTF. The CDR3 region has the DNA TGTGCCAGCAGCCCCCGATTAAGGAGTAACTATGGCTACACCTTC. Together with reference TRBV14 and TRBJ1-2, the CDR3 gives the full variable domain: EAGVTQFPSHSVIEKGQTVTLRCDPISGHDNLYWYRRVMGKEIKFLLHFVKESKQDESGMPNNRFLAERTGGTYSTLKVQPAELEDSGVYFCASSPRLRSNYGYTFGSGTRLTVV.

The chain employs TRBV5-1 and TRBJ2-2; the match to TRBD1 covers 8 bases. J lost 4 bases, V lost 4 bases, and 6 bases had no gene match. The CDR3 is 15 amino acids. Per germline, CDR1 SGHRS and CDR2 YFSETQ. CDR3 sequence: CASSPGGFGTGELFF. CDR3 nucleotides: TGCGCCAGCAGCCCAGGGGGCTTCGGCACCGGGGAGCTGTTTTTT.